The rows below give T cell receptor beta chains drawn from one sample of a study of cytomegalovirus exposure and HLA in healthy donors. Profiling relied on immunoSEQ multiplex PCR, and the TCRdb table lists in-frame clones only, not all of them. The table shows 140,000 or so clones, with 70% to 75% occurring only once. The sample consisted of PBMCs. Every receptor here comes from a woman in her twenties or thirties in good health and CMV-seronegative. Both conserved end residues are part of each CDR3. Not all rows give a size; the values are once, few, many and, for expanded clones, a class.

CDR3 length	V gene	J gene	clone size	CDR3 protein
14	TRBV5-6	TRBJ1-5	NA	CASSLAQGRQPQHF
13	TRBV5-1	TRBJ1-4	NA	CASTAPGSEKLFF
17	TRBV28	TRBJ1-2	once	CASSLPTGKFANYGYTF
18	TRBV18	TRBJ2-3	few	CASSPETSGSGGTDTQYF
16	TRBV4-1	TRBJ1-1	NA	CASSQAPGDRVGEAFF
16	TRBV6-1	TRBJ2-3	NA	CASSATSGGGTDTQYF
17	TRBV28	TRBJ2-1	NA	CASLGYGLAGEWNEQFF
15	TRBV6-1	TRBJ2-7	NA	CASSEGLVAGYEQYF
16	TRBV5-5	TRBJ2-2	NA	CASSLRGTGNTGELFF
18	TRBV7-2	TRBJ2-3	few	CASSSIRRGGRDLDTQYF
13	TRBV25-1	TRBJ2-7	NA	CASSSGRAYEQYF
14	TRBV28	TRBJ1-1	NA	CASSFPVMNTEAFF
15	TRBV5-1	TRBJ2-5	NA	CASSLQGREVETQYF
14	TRBV19	TRBJ2-2	few	CASSIRQGPGELFF
15	TRBV19	TRBJ2-2	NA	CASSGGLAGTGELFF
14	TRBV7-6	TRBJ1-1	NA	CASSQRGGVGEAFF
16	TRBV10-2	TRBJ1-1	NA	CASSESAGSGNTEAFF
14	TRBV6-5	TRBJ2-4	few	CASSVRFAKNIQYF
17	TRBV4-1	TRBJ2-3	NA	CASSQDTDRGGTDTQYF
15	TRBV6-4	TRBJ2-1	NA	CASRVLAGSYNEQFF
14	TRBV19	TRBJ1-5	NA	CASQGEDRGQPQHF
14	TRBV2	TRBJ1-5	NA	CASRVGGSNQPQHF
15	TRBV27	TRBJ2-5	NA	CASSQGLAGEETQYF
14	TRBV7-9	TRBJ1-3	NA	CASSSRDRSLTIYF
15	TRBV5-1	TRBJ2-3	NA	CASSSGTGRADTQYF
15	TRBV28	TRBJ1-4	NA	CASSRAGSTNEKLFF
15	TRBV5-4	TRBJ2-2	NA	CASSLGGGNTGELFF
15	TRBV19	TRBJ2-1	NA	CASERRTGGINEQFF
15	TRBV7-8	TRBJ1-6	NA	CASSAMGQGASPLHF
14	TRBV5-4	TRBJ2-2	NA	CASSLDYNTGELFF
16	TRBV5-6	TRBJ1-5	few	CASSLGSGLINQPQHF
12	TRBV30	TRBJ1-2	few	CAWSRQDCGYTF
15	TRBV7-5	TRBJ1-2	NA	CARSSGQGRDYGYTF
14	TRBV7-9	TRBJ2-7	few	CASSSARVRNEQYF
17	TRBV9	TRBJ1-1	NA	CASSVEGQVFGNTEAFF
14	TRBV5-1	TRBJ2-7	NA	CASSLLQGINEQYF
14	TRBV5-1	TRBJ2-2	NA	CATSDRGSTGELFF
13	TRBV10-3	TRBJ2-5	NA	CAIRPQGQETQYF
16	TRBV7-8	TRBJ2-4	few	CASSASGMVAKNIQYF
15	TRBV2	TRBJ2-2	NA	CASTLDGSNTGELFF
15	TRBV9	TRBJ1-5	NA	CASSKGGTGGQPQHF
14	TRBV28	TRBJ1-4	NA	CASFPGTANEKLFF
14	TRBV30	TRBJ2-5	NA	CAWSVLVAGETQYF
15	TRBV5-4	TRBJ1-6	few	CASSLEQGDNSPLHF
14	TRBV7-9	TRBJ1-1	NA	CASSGFGENTEAFF
19	TRBV5-1	TRBJ2-1	NA	CASINFTYRNSGGFDEQFF
14	TRBV30	TRBJ1-4	NA	CAWSVGAGASKLFF
15	TRBV7-3	TRBJ1-6	few	CASSLTGQGDTPLHF
14	TRBV18	TRBJ2-5	few	CASGTSGRAETQYF
14	TRBV7-9	TRBJ1-2	NA	CASSSGHPNYGYTF
13	TRBV2	TRBJ1-5	few	CASSLGRDQPQHF